A single sample is the source of the 30 T cell receptor beta chains below, sequenced in a study of T cells expressing NK-cell markers. TCRdb re-called the 5' RACE reads; every CDR3 protein appears as one record, without DNA. Its clone listing holds 400,000 or so distinct CDR3 sequences. Sequencing was carried out using blood T cells: a sorted CD56 or NKG2C T cell subset, CD4+ or CD8+ T cells, or bulk PBMC T cells (not recorded which). The receptors were sampled from a woman aged 50 to 65 in good health.

The chain uses TRBV4-1 and TRBJ2-2. The V gene's germline CDR1 is MGHRA and CDR2 YSYEKL. The CDR3 is made up of 14 amino acids. The CDR3 region is CASSQERVAGELFF.

V usage is TRBV7-2 and J usage is TRBJ2-2; TCRdb outputs TRBD1, but without DNA this stays unchecked. The germline CDR1 and CDR2 sequences are SGHTA and FQGNSA. The CDR3 spans 15 residues. The CDR3: CASSQGDGPTGELFF.

V gene TRBV12-3 or TRBV12-4 combines with J gene TRBJ2-5; lacking DNA, the TRBD2 call made by TCRdb goes unchecked. The length of the CDR3 is 15 residues. CDR3 region: CASSWGGRRKETQYF.

The chain uses TRBV5-1 and TRBJ2-1; the TRBD2 assignment by TCRdb is unverifiable without DNA. Germline V gene lookup returns CDR1 SGHRS and CDR2 YFSETQ. The CDR3 spans 15 residues. CDR3 loop: CASSLTSGGANEQFF.

The rearrangement uses TRBV12-3 or TRBV12-4 and TRBJ1-4. The CDR3 length is 14 residues. CDR3 loop: CASRRVGSSEKLFF.

The chain recombines TRBV10-3 with TRBJ2-2; TCRdb's D call of TRBD1 is untestable without DNA. This CDR3 has 15 amino acids. CDR1 is ENHRY and CDR2 is SYGVKD in the germline V gene. The CDR3 protein is CAISLGRDLTGELFF.

This chain links TRBV12-5 with TRBJ1-3; TCRdb's D call, TRBD1, is unchecked because there is no DNA. Germline V gene lookup returns CDR1 LGHNT and CDR2 FRNRAP. The CDR3 is 14 residues long. This chain's CDR3 is CASALRTGGNTIYF.

The chain is built from TRBV5-1 and TRBJ1-1. The CDR3 totals 14 residues. Germline-derived CDR1 and CDR2 are SGHRS and YFSETQ. CDR3 loop: CASSLRSMNTEAFF.

This chain connects TRBV14 to TRBJ2-1; TCRdb's D call of TRBD2 is untestable without DNA. This CDR3 is built from 18 residues. CDR1 and CDR2 from the germline V gene are SGHDN and FVKESK. The CDR3 reads CASRKTSGRAGSYNEQFF. Based on the CDR3 plus reference TRBV14 and TRBJ2-1, the full variable domain is EAGVTQFPSHSVIEKGQTVTLRCDPISGHDNLYWYRRVMGKEIKFLLHFVKESKQDESGMPNNRFLAERTGGTYSTLKVQPAELEDSGVYFCASRKTSGRAGSYNEQFFGPGTRLTVL.

V gene TRBV12-3 or TRBV12-4 combines with J gene TRBJ2-1. The CDR3 extends over 12 amino acids. The CDR3 is CASSLAWSEQFF.

The chain recombines TRBV29-1 with TRBJ2-1. This CDR3 is 12 amino acids long. From germline, CDR1 is SQVTM and CDR2 ANQGSEA. CDR3 loop: CSVAWAYNEQFF.

The chain is built from TRBV14 and TRBJ1-6; absent DNA, TCRdb's TRBD1 call cannot be checked. The germline V gene encodes CDR1 SGHDN and CDR2 FVKESK. The CDR3 is made up of 11 amino acids. The CDR3 loop reads CASSQGTGAYF.

V and J are TRBV30 and TRBJ2-1; absent DNA, TCRdb's TRBD1 call cannot be checked. CDR1 is GTSNPN and CDR2 is SVGIG in the germline V gene (reference sequence). The CDR3 covers 14 residues. CDR3 sequence reads: CAWGTTDSYNEQFF.

The V gene is TRBV29-1, the J gene TRBJ1-1. The CDR3 consists of 13 residues. Per the germline V gene, CDR1 is SQVTM and CDR2 is ANQGSEA. This chain's CDR3 is CSVEWAGTTEAFF.

The gene calls are TRBV5-1 and TRBJ1-5; TCRdb's D gene call, TRBD1, goes unchecked for lack of DNA. CDR1 and CDR2 from the germline V gene are SGHRS and YFSETQ. The CDR3 covers 14 residues. The CDR3 protein is CASSLDGGRQPQHF.

The chain carries TRBV9 and TRBJ2-1; TCRdb gives TRBD2 as the D gene, but with no DNA this cannot be confirmed. The CDR3 is 15 residues long. CDR1 is SGDLS, CDR2 YYNGEE, per germline. CDR3 protein: CASSGPGLSLGEQFF.

The V and J genes are TRBV5-1 and TRBJ1-1. The CDR3 spans 15 residues. Germline V gene data show CDR1 as SGHRS and CDR2 as YFSETQ. This CDR3 is CASSRSGGEDTEAFF.

The chain has TRBV12-3 or TRBV12-4 and TRBJ2-1; TCRdb lists TRBD2, though no DNA is available to test this call. The CDR3 totals 15 residues. The CDR3 region is CASSLASGSLNEQFF.

The CDR3 loop is CASSLDRGAGANVLTF. The genes are TRBV5-6 and TRBJ2-6; the TRBD1 assignment by TCRdb is unverifiable without DNA. The CDR3 has 16 residues. From germline, CDR1 is SGHDT and CDR2 YYEEEE.

The rearrangement uses TRBV30 and TRBJ2-3; TCRdb's assignment of TRBD1 cannot be checked, as there is no DNA. The CDR3 runs to 13 residues. CDR1 and CDR2 from the germline V gene are GTSNPN and SVGIG (reference sequence). The CDR3 protein is CAWAVGGRDTQYF.

The V and J genes are TRBV4-1 and TRBJ2-3. The CDR3 has 15 residues. Germline values: CDR1 MGHRA, CDR2 YSYEKL. The chain's CDR3 is CASSQADTSTDTQYF.

The chain is built from TRBV4-1 and TRBJ2-3. Germline lookup yields CDR1 MGHRA and CDR2 YSYEKL. The CDR3 contains 14 residues. The CDR3 region is CASSQDLWRDTQYF.

This chain joins TRBV4-1 and TRBJ2-1. CDR3 size: 18 residues. The germline CDR1 and CDR2 sequences are MGHRA and YSYEKL. The CDR3 reads CASSQAFSGGLTYNEQFF.

The chain has TRBV6-2 or TRBV6-3 and TRBJ1-5. This CDR3 has 13 residues. CDR1 and CDR2 (germline): MNHEY, SVGEGT. The CDR3 sequence is CASSSAGYQPQHF.

The V gene is TRBV28, the J gene TRBJ2-2; the D call from TCRdb, TRBD1, cannot be confirmed without DNA. Per the germline V gene, CDR1 is MDHEN and CDR2 is SYDVKM. The CDR3 extends over 14 amino acids. The CDR3 loop reads CASSLGGYGGELFF.

This sequence joins TRBV5-1 and TRBJ2-1; TCRdb designates TRBD2, a call that cannot be tested without DNA. CDR3 length: 15 amino acids. The germline CDR1 and CDR2 sequences are SGHRS and YFSETQ. CDR3 region: CASSPTGGTYNEQFF.

The chain links TRBV19 to TRBJ1-4; the D call from TCRdb, TRBD1, cannot be confirmed without DNA. The CDR3 runs to 14 residues. The V gene's germline CDR1 is LNHDA and CDR2 SQIVND (reference sequence). CDR3 residues: CASRTAATNEKLFF.

The J gene is TRBJ2-5, the V gene TRBV5-1; TCRdb picks TRBD1, but there is no DNA to check that call. CDR1 and CDR2 from the germline V gene are SGHRS and YFSETQ. The CDR3 has 17 amino acids. The CDR3 reads CASSSQTRGRTQETQYF.

CDR3 loop: CASSGTSGRAAYNEQFF. V gene TRBV28 combines with J gene TRBJ2-1; TCRdb's D gene call, TRBD2, goes unchecked for lack of DNA. CDR1 MDHEN and CDR2 SYDVKM come from the germline V gene. The CDR3 runs 17 residues. Combining the CDR3 with reference TRBV28 and TRBJ2-1 gives the whole variable domain DVKVTQSSRYLVKRTGEKVFLECVQDMDHENMFWYRQDPGLGLRLIYFSYDVKMKEKGDIPEGYSVSREKKERFSLILESASTNQTSMYLCASSGTSGRAAYNEQFFGPGTRLTVL.

The chain carries TRBV2 and TRBJ2-3; absent DNA, TCRdb's TRBD1 call cannot be checked. Germline assignment: CDR1 SNHLY and CDR2 FYNNEI. The CDR3 is 14 amino acids. CDR3 sequence: CADVRDRGYDTQYF.